The present T cell receptor (beta chain) was sequenced within a study of T cells in Graves' hyperthyroidism and ophthalmopathy. Amplification yielded TCR beta CDR3 regions, with RNA transcripts as the source. A set of HTBI primers served as the primers for a first-round RT-PCR of the TCR CDR3. MiXCR, run by TCRdb on the multiplex PCR reads, gives a single entry per CDR3 protein. The table includes approximately 630,000 distinct CDR3 sequences, around 15% detected once. Those patients with uncontrolled infection, other autoimmune disease, pregnancy or lactation were excluded. The germline gives CDR1 MNHEY, CDR2 SMNVEV (reference sequence). The CDR3 spans 18 residues. V gave up 0 bases and J gave up 8 bases, with 24 bases separating them.

The chain links TRBV27 to TRBJ2-3, with D perhaps assigned TRBD1 or TRBD2 (5 bases each). This sequence originates from a young woman with Graves' hyperthyroidism. Sample: blood. DNA for the CDR3: TGTGCCAGCAGTTTATCAAACCAACCGGGACCAGGATCGGGTACGCAGTATTTT. Translation gives CASSLSNQPGPGSGTQYF.